This T cell receptor beta chain was observed in a study of blood T cell repertoires in COVID-19 (dated by TCRdb to 2018 to 2021). Looking at the study overall: Collaborator samples came from the United States, Italy and Spain and covered acute and convalescent phases of COVID-19. The material from the prospective study consisted of cDNA or gDNA derived from T cells, B-cell-depleted T cells, or PBMCs. Deeply sampled blood TCRbeta repertoires from subjects exposed to, actively infected with, or recovered from COVID-19 were included in the dataset. The repertoires were released in a freely available public database meant as a resource for research on the immune response to SARS-CoV-2. The samples were drawn from two sources: the first 160 participants of the ongoing ImmuneRACE study, and 1,000 to 1,500 subjects contributed by 6 global collaborators. Sample metadata almost always included a de-identified subject ID, COVID-19 status, age in years and sex. Where available, HLA class I and class II types were taken from metadata supplied by the sample provider and were not determined by assay-based typing. Beyond this particular receptor, the publication reports: The quantity of clinical and demographic metadata differed by source and by participant and was supplied without curation.

The germline V gene specifies MGHRA as CDR1 and YSYEKL as CDR2. Measured from the cysteine to the phenylalanine, the CDR3 is 17 residues long. The CDR3 DNA has 51 bases and is translated from base 1. Unmatched junction bases come to 4, with V trimmed by 0 bases and J by 5 bases. Each collaborating institution followed its own protocols to collect whole blood in K2EDTA tubes. For TCRbeta analysis, collaborators shipped samples in one of three forms: frozen whole blood, isolated PBMCs, or DNA extracted from either of those sample types. Notes on this clone: The clone's antigen remains unknown. The input lacks base qualities; no much larger clone sits a single base away.

TCRbeta CDR3 regions were amplified from genomic DNA using the immunoSEQ Assay, a bias-controlled multiplex PCR. The paper's processing steps were these. The number of nucleated cells in each sample was estimated from the amplification of reference gene primers within the assay. To quantify the absolute abundance of each unique TCRbeta CDR3 rearrangement, sequence reads were collapsed and filtered. For each sample, productive Simpson clonality was calculated by taking the square root of Simpson's diversity index across productive rearrangements. This immuneACCESS table, as held by TCRdb, lists in-frame sequences with V and J called but not all clones. Of the missing ones, under half trace to an unresolved V gene in checked studies; the others have no known cause. V and J calls and clone size come straight from that table; D and trimming were deduced from the DNA. The sample table holds around 140,000 clones, of which 85% to 90% were seen once. Approximately 2% of the sample goes to the ten largest clones.

Sequenced input: peripheral blood. The clonotype comes from a man between 65 and 85 years old with active COVID-19. In this chain, TRBV4-1 is recombined with TRBJ2-3; the central 14 bases match TRBD2. The CDR3 loop reads CASSQDGTSGSQDTQYF. The base sequence is TGCGCCAGCAGCCAAGACGGGACTAGCGGGAGTCAAGATACGCAGTATTTT.